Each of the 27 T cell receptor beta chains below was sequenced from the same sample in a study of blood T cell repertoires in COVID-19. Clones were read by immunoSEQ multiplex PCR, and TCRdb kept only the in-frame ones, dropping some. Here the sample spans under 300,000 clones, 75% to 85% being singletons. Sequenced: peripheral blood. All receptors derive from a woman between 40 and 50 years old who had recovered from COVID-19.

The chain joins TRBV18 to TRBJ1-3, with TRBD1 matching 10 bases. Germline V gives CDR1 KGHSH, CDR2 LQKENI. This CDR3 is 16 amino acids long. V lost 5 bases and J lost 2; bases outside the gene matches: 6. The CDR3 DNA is TGTGCCAGCTCAAAAGGGACAGGGGCGGCTGGAAACACCATATATTTT. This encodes CASSKGTGAAGNTIYF.

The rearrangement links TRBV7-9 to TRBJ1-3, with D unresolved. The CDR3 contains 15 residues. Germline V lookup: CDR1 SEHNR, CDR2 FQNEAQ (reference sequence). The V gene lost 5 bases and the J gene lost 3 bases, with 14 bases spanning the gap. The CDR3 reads CASSNAWGVGNTIYF. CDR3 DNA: TGTGCCAGCAGCAACGCGTGGGGAGTTGGAAACACCATATATTTT.

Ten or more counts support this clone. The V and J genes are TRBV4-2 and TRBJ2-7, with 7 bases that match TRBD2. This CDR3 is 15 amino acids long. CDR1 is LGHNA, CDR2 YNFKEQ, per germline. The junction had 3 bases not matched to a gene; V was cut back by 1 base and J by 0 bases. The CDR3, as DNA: TGTGCCAGCAGCCAAGTAGCTAGCGGCTCCTACGAGCAGTACTTC. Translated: CASSQVASGSYEQYF.

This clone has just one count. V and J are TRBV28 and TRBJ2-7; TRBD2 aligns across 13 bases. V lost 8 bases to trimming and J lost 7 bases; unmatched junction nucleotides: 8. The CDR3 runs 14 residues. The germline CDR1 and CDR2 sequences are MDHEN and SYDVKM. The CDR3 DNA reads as TGTGCCAGCTGTAGCGGACTAGCGGGGGAAGAGCAGTACTTC. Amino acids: CASCSGLAGEEQYF.

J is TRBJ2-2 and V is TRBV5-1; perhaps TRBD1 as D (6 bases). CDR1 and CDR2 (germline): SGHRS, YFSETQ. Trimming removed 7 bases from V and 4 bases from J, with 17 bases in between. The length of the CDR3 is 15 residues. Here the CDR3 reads CASEANGQSTGELFF. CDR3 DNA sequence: TGCGCCAGCGAGGCAAATGGACAGAGCACCGGGGAGCTGTTTTTT.

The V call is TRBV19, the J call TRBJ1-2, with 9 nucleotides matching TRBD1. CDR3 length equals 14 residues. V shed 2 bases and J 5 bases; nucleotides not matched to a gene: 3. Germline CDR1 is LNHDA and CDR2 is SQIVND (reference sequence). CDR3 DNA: TGTGCCAGTAGTATAACAGGGGGCAGGTATGGCTACACCTTC. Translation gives CASSITGGRYGYTF.

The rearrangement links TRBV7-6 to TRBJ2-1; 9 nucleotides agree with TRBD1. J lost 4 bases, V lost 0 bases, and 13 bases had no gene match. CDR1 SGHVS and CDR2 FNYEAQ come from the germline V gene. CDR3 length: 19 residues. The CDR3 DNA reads TGTGCCAGCAGCTTAGCCCCTCGCACCGGGACAGGGAGTTACAATGAGCAGTTCTTC. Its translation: CASSLAPRTGTGSYNEQFF.

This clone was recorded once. The CDR3 DNA reads TGTGCCAGCAGCTTAAGTTCCTTTTTCGGGGTGGCGACCGCGGGCGATGAGCAGTTCTTC. Residues: CASSLSSFFGVATAGDEQFF. The rearrangement links TRBV13 to TRBJ2-1; maybe TRBD2 (5 bases). V was shortened by 2 bases and J by 8 bases, with 31 bases between the two germline ends. CDR3 length: 20 amino acids. Germline CDR1 is PRHDT and CDR2 is FYEKMQ (reference sequence).

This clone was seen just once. The CDR3 reads CARSSSLGGSGNTIYF. Here the CDR3 DNA reads TGTGCCAGAAGCTCTTCTTTGGGGGGCTCTGGAAACACCATATATTTT. This sequence joins TRBV5-3 and TRBJ1-3; the D gene is possibly TRBD1 (5 bases). TRBV5-3 is an ORF for which the function is uncertain. The CDR3 extends over 16 amino acids. Trimming took 3 bases from V and 0 from J, leaving 13 bases between them.

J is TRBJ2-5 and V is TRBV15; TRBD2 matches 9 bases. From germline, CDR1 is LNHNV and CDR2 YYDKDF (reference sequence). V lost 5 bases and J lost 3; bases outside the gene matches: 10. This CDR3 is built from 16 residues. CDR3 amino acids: CATSPGTTSGKETQYF. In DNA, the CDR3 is TGTGCCACCAGCCCTGGTACGACTAGCGGAAAAGAGACCCAGTACTTC.

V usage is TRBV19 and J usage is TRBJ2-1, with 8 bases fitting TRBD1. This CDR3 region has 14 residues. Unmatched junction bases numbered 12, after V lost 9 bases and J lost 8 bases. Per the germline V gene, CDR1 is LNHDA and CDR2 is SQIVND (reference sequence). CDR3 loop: CARSGGLLSYEQFF. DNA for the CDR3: TGTGCCAGATCAGGGGGCCTCCTCTCCTATGAGCAGTTCTTC.

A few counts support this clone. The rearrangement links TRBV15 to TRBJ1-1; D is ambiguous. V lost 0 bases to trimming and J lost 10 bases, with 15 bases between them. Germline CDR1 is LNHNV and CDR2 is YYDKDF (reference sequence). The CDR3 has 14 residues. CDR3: CATSREGSESTAFF. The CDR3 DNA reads TGTGCCACCAGCAGAGAGGGGAGTGAGTCCACAGCTTTCTTT. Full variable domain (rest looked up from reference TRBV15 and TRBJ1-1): DAMVIQNPRYQVTQFGKPVTLSCSQTLNHNVMYWYQQKSSQAPKLLFHYYDKDFNNEADTPDNFQSRRPNTSFCFLDIRSPGLGDTAMYLCATSREGSESTAFFGQGTRLTVV.

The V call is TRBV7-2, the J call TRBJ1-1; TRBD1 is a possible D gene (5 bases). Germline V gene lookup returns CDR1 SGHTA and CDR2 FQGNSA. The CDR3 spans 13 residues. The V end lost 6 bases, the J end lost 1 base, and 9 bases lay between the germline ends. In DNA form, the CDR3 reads TGTGCCAGCAGTCGAGACAGGAACACTGAAGCTTTCTTT. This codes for CASSRDRNTEAFF.

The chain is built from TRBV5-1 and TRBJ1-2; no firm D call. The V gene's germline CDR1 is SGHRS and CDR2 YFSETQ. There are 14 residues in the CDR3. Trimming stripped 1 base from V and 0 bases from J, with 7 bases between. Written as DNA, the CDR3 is TGCGCCAGCAGCTTGATGGGAGCTAACTATGGCTACACCTTC. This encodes CASSLMGANYGYTF.

This CDR3 reads CASSPTSDTQYF. CDR3 nucleotides: TGTGCCAGCTCACCAACTTCAGATACGCAGTATTTT. V and J are TRBV18 and TRBJ2-3; D gene ambiguous. This CDR3 has 12 amino acids. Germline V gives CDR1 KGHSH, CDR2 LQKENI. V dropped 2 bases and J dropped 4 bases, with 4 bases sitting between them.

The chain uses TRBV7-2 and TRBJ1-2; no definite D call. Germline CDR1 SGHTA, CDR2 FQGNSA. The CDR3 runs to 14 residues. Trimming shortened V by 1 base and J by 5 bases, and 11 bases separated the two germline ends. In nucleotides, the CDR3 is TGTGCCAGCAGCTTAGTGGGCAGTAATTATGGCTACACCTTC. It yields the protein CASSLVGSNYGYTF.

This CDR3 is CSVESTSMNTEAFF. The CDR3, as DNA: TGCAGCGTTGAATCGACAAGCATGAACACTGAAGCTTTCTTT. V and J are TRBV29-1 and TRBJ1-1, with D unclear. The V gene lost 2 bases and the J gene lost 0 bases, with 10 bases spanning the gap. Germline assignment: CDR1 SQVTM and CDR2 ANQGSEA. The CDR3 is 14 residues long.

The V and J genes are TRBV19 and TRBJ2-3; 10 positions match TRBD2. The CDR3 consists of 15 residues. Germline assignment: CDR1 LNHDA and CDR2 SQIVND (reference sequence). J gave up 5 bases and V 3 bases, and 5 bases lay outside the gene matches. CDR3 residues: CASSITSGIKDTQYF. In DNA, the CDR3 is TGTGCCAGTAGTATTACTAGCGGGATTAAAGATACGCAGTATTTT.

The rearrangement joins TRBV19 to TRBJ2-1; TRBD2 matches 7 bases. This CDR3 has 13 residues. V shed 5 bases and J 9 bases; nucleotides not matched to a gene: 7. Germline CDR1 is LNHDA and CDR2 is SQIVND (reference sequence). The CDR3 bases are TGTGCCAGTAGTCCCGGACTAGTGCGTGAGCAGTTCTTC. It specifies CASSPGLVREQFF.

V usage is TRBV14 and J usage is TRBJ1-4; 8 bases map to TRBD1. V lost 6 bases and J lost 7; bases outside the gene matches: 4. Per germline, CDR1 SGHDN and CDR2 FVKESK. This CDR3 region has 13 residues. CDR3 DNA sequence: TGTGCCAGCAGTAGTACAGGGGGTGAAAAACTGTTTTTT. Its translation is CASSSTGGEKLFF. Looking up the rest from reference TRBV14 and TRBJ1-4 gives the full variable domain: EAGVTQFPSHSVIEKGQTVTLRCDPISGHDNLYWYRRVMGKEIKFLLHFVKESKQDESGMPNNRFLAERTGGTYSTLKVQPAELEDSGVYFCASSSTGGEKLFFGSGTQLSVL.

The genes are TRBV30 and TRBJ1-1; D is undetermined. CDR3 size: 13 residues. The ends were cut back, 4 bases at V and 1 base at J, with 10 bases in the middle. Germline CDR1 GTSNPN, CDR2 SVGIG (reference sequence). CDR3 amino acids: CAWTRGQNTEAFF. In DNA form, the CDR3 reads TGTGCCTGGACCCGTGGGCAGAACACTGAAGCTTTCTTT.

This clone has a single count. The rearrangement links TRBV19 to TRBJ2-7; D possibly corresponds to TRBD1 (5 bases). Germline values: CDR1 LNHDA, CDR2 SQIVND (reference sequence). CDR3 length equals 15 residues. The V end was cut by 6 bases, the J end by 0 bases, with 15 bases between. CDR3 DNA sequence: TGTGCCAGTAGGGCACAAGACAGTAGCTCCTACGAGCAGTACTTC. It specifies CASRAQDSSSYEQYF.

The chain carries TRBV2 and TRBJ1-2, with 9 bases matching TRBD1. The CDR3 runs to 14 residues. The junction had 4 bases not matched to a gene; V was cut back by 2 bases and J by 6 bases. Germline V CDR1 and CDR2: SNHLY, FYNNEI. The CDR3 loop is CASSELGQGNGYTF. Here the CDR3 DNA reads TGTGCCAGCAGTGAACTGGGACAGGGTAATGGCTACACCTTC.

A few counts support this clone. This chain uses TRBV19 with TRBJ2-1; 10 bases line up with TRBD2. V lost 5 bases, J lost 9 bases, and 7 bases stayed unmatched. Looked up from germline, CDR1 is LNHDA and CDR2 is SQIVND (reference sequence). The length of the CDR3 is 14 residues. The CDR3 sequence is CASSLTSGTIEQFF. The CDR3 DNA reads TGTGCCAGTAGTCTAACTAGCGGGACAATTGAGCAGTTCTTC.

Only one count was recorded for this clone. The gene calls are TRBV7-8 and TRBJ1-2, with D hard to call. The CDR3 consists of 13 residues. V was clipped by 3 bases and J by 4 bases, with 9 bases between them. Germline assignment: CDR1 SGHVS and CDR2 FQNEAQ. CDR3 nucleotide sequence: TGTGCCAGCAGCTTCGAACAGAGCTATGGCTACACCTTC. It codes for CASSFEQSYGYTF.

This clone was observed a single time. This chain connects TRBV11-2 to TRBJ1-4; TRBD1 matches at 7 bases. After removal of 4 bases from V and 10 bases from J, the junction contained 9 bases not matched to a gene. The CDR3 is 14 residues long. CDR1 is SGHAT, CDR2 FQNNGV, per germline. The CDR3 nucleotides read TGTGCCAGCAGCTCCGGGGGACAGACTAGAAAACTGTTTTTT. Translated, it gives CASSSGGQTRKLFF.

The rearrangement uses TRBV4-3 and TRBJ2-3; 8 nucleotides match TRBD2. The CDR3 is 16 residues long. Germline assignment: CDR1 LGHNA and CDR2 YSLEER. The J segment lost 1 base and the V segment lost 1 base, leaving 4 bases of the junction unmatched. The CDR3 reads CASSQGGGGRTDTQYF. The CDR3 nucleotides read TGCGCCAGCAGCCAAGGGGGCGGGGGGCGCACAGATACGCAGTATTTT.